This passage covers 27 T cell receptor beta chains from one sample sequenced in a study of monozygotic twins with inflammatory bowel disease. TCRdb reprocessed the 5' RACE reads and keeps a single row for each CDR3 protein, giving no DNA. The table lists about 380,000 distinct CDR3 sequences. The sequencing input was blood. The receptors derive from a human donor with ulcerative colitis or Crohn's disease, or a healthy co-twin of an affected twin (not recorded which).

CDR3 region: CASSPRDSNSPLHF. The chain is built from TRBV18 and TRBJ1-6; TCRdb proposes TRBD1, but this gene call is untestable without DNA. CDR3 length: 14 residues. Germline V gene sequence: CDR1 KGHSH, CDR2 LQKENI. The full variable domain, completed using reference TRBV18 and TRBJ1-6, is NAGVMQNPRHLVRRRGQEARLRCSPMKGHSHVYWYRQLPEEGLKFMVYLQKENIIDESGMPKERFSAEFPKEGPSILRIQQVVRGDSAAYFCASSPRDSNSPLHFGNGTRLTVT.

The chain joins TRBV4-3 to TRBJ1-1. The CDR3 extends over 14 amino acids. The germline V gene has CDR1 LGHNA and CDR2 YSLEER. The CDR3 protein is CASSLGNMNTEAFF.

V gene TRBV4-3 combines with J gene TRBJ2-2; there is no DNA to check the TCRdb D call of TRBD1. The CDR3 extends over 18 amino acids. CDR1 LGHNA and CDR2 YSLEER come from the germline V gene. The chain's CDR3 is CASSPSLGQGSESGELFF.

The rearrangement links TRBV20-1 to TRBJ2-7. The CDR3 runs 13 residues. CDR1 and CDR2 (germline): DFQATT, SNEGSKA (reference sequence). This chain's CDR3 is CSARTGSSYEQYF.

The J gene is TRBJ2-1, the V gene TRBV5-6. Germline assignment: CDR1 SGHDT and CDR2 YYEEEE. CDR3 length equals 16 residues. CDR3 sequence reads: CASSLGQLEPYNEQFF.

The chain joins TRBV25-1 to TRBJ2-1; TCRdb indicates TRBD1, and absent DNA this call remains unverified. This CDR3 has 17 residues. Germline CDR1 reads MGHDK; CDR2 reads SYGVNS. The CDR3 loop reads CASSEYPPGQGSNEQFF.

The chain couples TRBV10-3 to TRBJ2-3; TCRdb's D call, TRBD1, is unchecked because there is no DNA. The CDR3 sequence is 15 residues long. CDR1 and CDR2 from the germline V gene are ENHRY and SYGVKD. CDR3: CAIRDRTVSTDTQYF.

The genes are TRBV7-2 and TRBJ1-5; lacking DNA, the TRBD1 call made by TCRdb goes unchecked. This CDR3 contains 14 residues. Per germline, CDR1 SGHTA and CDR2 FQGNSA. CDR3 protein: CASSPRQGGQPQHF.

The rearrangement joins TRBV11-1 to TRBJ2-5; the TRBD1 assignment by TCRdb is unverifiable without DNA. CDR1 and CDR2 (germline): SGHAT, FQDESV (reference sequence). The length of the CDR3 is 18 residues. The CDR3 sequence: CASSRRLKTSMDQETQYF.

The J gene is TRBJ2-5, the V gene TRBV20-1; with no DNA, the TCRdb D assignment of TRBD1 cannot be verified. The CDR3 loop spans 13 amino acids. CDR1 DFQATT and CDR2 SNEGSKA come from the germline V gene (reference sequence). This CDR3 reads CSAMDRLQETQYF.

This rearrangement joins TRBV20-1 to TRBJ1-1. The CDR3 totals 12 residues. Germline lookup yields CDR1 DFQATT and CDR2 SNEGSKA (reference sequence). The CDR3 here is CSALNSYTEAFF.

The CDR3: CASSQGTGVNQPQHF. This chain connects TRBV3-1 to TRBJ1-5; TCRdb selects TRBD1, and the lack of DNA leaves this call unchecked. The CDR3 runs to 15 residues. From germline, CDR1 is LGHDT and CDR2 YNNKEL (reference sequence).

V is TRBV7-2 and J is TRBJ2-1; TCRdb's D gene call, TRBD1, goes unchecked for lack of DNA. The V gene's germline CDR1 is SGHTA and CDR2 FQGNSA. The CDR3 runs to 12 residues. CDR3 amino acids: CAVDREGHEQFF.

V gene TRBV19 combines with J gene TRBJ1-2. The CDR3 runs 13 residues. Germline CDR1 is LNHDA and CDR2 is SQIVND (reference sequence). The CDR3 sequence is CASRIGGGAGYTF.

V usage is TRBV3-1 and J usage is TRBJ1-1; TCRdb selects TRBD1, and the lack of DNA leaves this call unchecked. This CDR3 contains 15 residues. The germline V gene has CDR1 LGHDT and CDR2 YNNKEL (reference sequence). CDR3 protein: CASSLLVQGNTEAFF.

The rearrangement joins TRBV7-2 to TRBJ2-2; TCRdb picks TRBD2, but there is no DNA to check that call. The CDR3 spans 16 residues. CDR1 and CDR2 (germline): SGHTA, FQGNSA. The CDR3 protein is CASSWSGGAAAGELFF.

The rearrangement uses TRBV5-5 and TRBJ1-2; TCRdb outputs TRBD1, but without DNA this stays unchecked. CDR3 length equals 15 residues. Germline-derived CDR1 and CDR2 are SGHKS and YYEKEE (reference sequence). The CDR3 sequence is CASSFPLDGDYGYTF.

The chain links TRBV6-5 to TRBJ2-1; without DNA, the TCRdb call of TRBD2 cannot be checked. This CDR3 contains 15 residues. Germline CDR1 MNHEY, CDR2 SVGAGI. CDR3 residues: CASSYSGGNYNEQFF.

The J gene is TRBJ2-1, the V gene TRBV28; TCRdb outputs TRBD2, but without DNA this stays unchecked. This CDR3 is built from 11 residues. The V gene's germline CDR1 is MDHEN and CDR2 SYDVKM. This CDR3 reads CASRRGGEQFF.

The chain recombines TRBV7-2 with TRBJ2-3; the TCRdb D gene call, TRBD1, has no DNA to confirm it. The CDR3 spans 13 residues. Germline V gene lookup returns CDR1 SGHTA and CDR2 FQGNSA. CDR3 sequence reads: CASRPILGGTQYF.

The chain joins TRBV18 to TRBJ2-1. CDR1 is KGHSH and CDR2 is LQKENI in the germline V gene. The CDR3 covers 14 residues. The CDR3 sequence is CASSLSLDYNEQFF. The full variable domain, rest sourced from reference TRBV18 and TRBJ2-1, is NAGVMQNPRHLVRRRGQEARLRCSPMKGHSHVYWYRQLPEEGLKFMVYLQKENIIDESGMPKERFSAEFPKEGPSILRIQQVVRGDSAAYFCASSLSLDYNEQFFGPGTRLTVL.

The chain uses TRBV7-9 and TRBJ2-2; TCRdb picks TRBD1, but there is no DNA to check that call. Germline CDR1 and CDR2: SEHNR and FQNEAQ (reference sequence). The CDR3 totals 16 residues. CDR3 sequence: CASRPFGGANTGELFF.

V is TRBV6-5 and J is TRBJ1-4; TCRdb's D call of TRBD1 is untestable without DNA. This CDR3 contains 13 residues. Germline V gives CDR1 MNHEY, CDR2 SVGAGI. CDR3 amino acids: CASRGWGDEKLFF.

The V and J genes are TRBV3-1 and TRBJ1-5. Germline V gene lookup returns CDR1 LGHDT and CDR2 YNNKEL (reference sequence). This CDR3 has 13 residues. This CDR3 reads CASSDEGGQPQHF.

The chain links TRBV7-3 to TRBJ2-1; no DNA is available, so the TRBD1 call from TCRdb remains unchecked. Germline CDR1 SGHTA, CDR2 FQGTGA. The CDR3 length is 15 residues. Here the CDR3 reads CASSLQWGQGNEQFF.

This chain uses TRBV3-1 with TRBJ2-3. Germline V gene lookup returns CDR1 LGHDT and CDR2 YNNKEL (reference sequence). The CDR3 is made up of 16 amino acids. CDR3 protein: CASSQALAASTDTQYF.

This rearrangement joins TRBV7-2 to TRBJ2-7; lacking DNA, the TRBD1 call made by TCRdb goes unchecked. Looked up from germline, CDR1 is SGHTA and CDR2 is FQGNSA. This CDR3 comprises 12 residues. CDR3 loop: CASSFTGLAQYF. The variable domain in full, with the rest retrieved from reference TRBV7-2 and TRBJ2-7, is GAGVSQSPSNKVTEKGKDVELRCDPISGHTALYWYRQSLGQGLEFLIYFQGNSAPDKSGLPSDRFSAERTGGSVSTLTIQRTQQEDSAVYLCASSFTGLAQYFGPGTRLTVT.